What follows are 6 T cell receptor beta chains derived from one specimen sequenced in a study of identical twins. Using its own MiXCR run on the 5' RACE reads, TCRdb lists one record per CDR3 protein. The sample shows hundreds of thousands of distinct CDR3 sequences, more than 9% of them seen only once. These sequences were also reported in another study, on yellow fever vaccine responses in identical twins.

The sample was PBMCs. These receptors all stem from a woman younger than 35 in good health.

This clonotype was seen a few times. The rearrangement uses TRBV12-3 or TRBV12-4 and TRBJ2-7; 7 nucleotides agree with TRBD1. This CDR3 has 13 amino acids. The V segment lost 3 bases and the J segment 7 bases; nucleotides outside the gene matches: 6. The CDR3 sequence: CASSFRQGEEQYF. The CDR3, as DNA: TGTGCCAGCAGTTTCCGACAGGGTGAGGAGCAGTACTTC.

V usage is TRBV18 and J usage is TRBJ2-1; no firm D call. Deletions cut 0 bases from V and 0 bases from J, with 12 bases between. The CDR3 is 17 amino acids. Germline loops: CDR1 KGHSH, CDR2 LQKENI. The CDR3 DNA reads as TGTGCCAGCTCACCACCGTGGTCTACGAGCTCCTACAATGAGCAGTTCTTC. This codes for CASSPPWSTSSYNEQFF.

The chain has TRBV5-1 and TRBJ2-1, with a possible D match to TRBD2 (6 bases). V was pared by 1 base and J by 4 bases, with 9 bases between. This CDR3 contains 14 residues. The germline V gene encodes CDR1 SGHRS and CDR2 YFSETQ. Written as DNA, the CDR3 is TGCGCCAGCAGCTTGCCGGGGGTGTACAATGAGCAGTTCTTC. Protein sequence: CASSLPGVYNEQFF.

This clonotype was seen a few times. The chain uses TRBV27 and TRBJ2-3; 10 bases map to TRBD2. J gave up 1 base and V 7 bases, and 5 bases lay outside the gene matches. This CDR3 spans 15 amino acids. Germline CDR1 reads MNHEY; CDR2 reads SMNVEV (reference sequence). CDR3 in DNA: TGTGCCAGCACCCTAGCGGGAGAGGGCACAGATACGCAGTATTTT. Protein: CASTLAGEGTDTQYF.

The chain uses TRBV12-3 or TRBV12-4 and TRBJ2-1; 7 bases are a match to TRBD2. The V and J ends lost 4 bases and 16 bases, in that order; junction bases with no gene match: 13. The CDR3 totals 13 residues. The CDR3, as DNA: TGTGCCAGCAGTTCCCAAGGGCGGGAGAAGGATTTCTTC. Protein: CASSSQGREKDFF.

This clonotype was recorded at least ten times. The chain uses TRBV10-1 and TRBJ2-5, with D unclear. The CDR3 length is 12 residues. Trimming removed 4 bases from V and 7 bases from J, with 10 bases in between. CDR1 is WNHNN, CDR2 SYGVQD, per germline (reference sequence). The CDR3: CASSVGSGTQYF. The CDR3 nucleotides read TGCGCCAGCAGTGTGGGTTCTGGGACCCAGTACTTC.